This is a list of T cell receptor beta chains from one sample in a study of shared clonotypes between healthy human individuals. The method was immunoSEQ multiplex PCR; TCRdb's version includes in-frame clones alone and lacks a portion of them. The sample holds millions of clones; about 94% are singletons and the top ten take around 1.1%. Sample: naive CD8+ T cells sorted from blood. The origin of the receptors is a man aged 18 to 30 in good health. Both conserved end residues are part of each CDR3. Fields, in order: J gene, V gene, D gene, clone size, CDR3 protein, CDR3 DNA. The D gene is left open where the match is weak. A row's size may be missing; if present it is once, few, many or a size class.

TRBJ2-1,TRBV11-2,TRBD1,-,CASSFIGTGGDEQFF,TGTGCCAGCAGCTTCATAGGGACAGGGGGCGATGAGCAGTTCTTC
TRBJ1-2,TRBV2,TRBD1,-,CASSPGQGNYGYTF,TGTGCCAGCAGTCCTGGACAGGGCAACTATGGCTACACCTTC
TRBJ2-5,TRBV29-1,TRBD2,-,CSAFGTSGTQYF,TGCAGCGCTTTCGGGACTAGCGGGACCCAGTACTTC
TRBJ1-5,TRBV6-6,-,-,CASSSSGLQPQHF,TGTGCCAGCAGTTCCTCAGGTCTTCAGCCCCAGCATTTT
TRBJ2-7,TRBV19,-,-,CASSMIGAGEQYF,TGTGCCAGTAGTATGATAGGGGCAGGAGAGCAGTACTTC
TRBJ2-3,TRBV13,TRBD2,-,CASSSHSGGARDTQYF,TGTGCCAGCAGCTCACATAGCGGGGGGGCGAGAGATACGCAGTATTTT
TRBJ2-7,TRBV6-1,-,-,CASSEGGWETYEQYF,TGTGCCAGCAGTGAAGGGGGTTGGGAGACCTACGAGCAGTACTTC
TRBJ2-7,TRBV18,TRBD2,-,CASSLIGRLAGGTIAYEEQYF,TGTGCCAGCTCACTTATTGGTAGACTAGCGGGAGGCACGATTGCCTACGAGGAGCAGTACTTC
TRBJ1-5,TRBV19,TRBD1,few,CASSGQEYQPQHF,TGTGCCAGTAGCGGACAGGAATACCAGCCCCAGCATTTT
TRBJ2-3,TRBV2,TRBD2,-,CASRGTSGSSTDTQYF,TGTGCCAGCAGGGGGACTAGCGGGTCTAGCACAGATACGCAGTATTTT
TRBJ2-1,TRBV6-5,TRBD2,few,CASSSSGLGSNEQFF,TGTGCCAGCAGTTCCTCGGGACTAGGGAGCAATGAGCAGTTCTTC
TRBJ1-1,TRBV9,-,once,CASSVDGENTEAFF,TGTGCCAGCAGCGTAGACGGGGAGAACACTGAAGCTTTCTTT
TRBJ2-7,TRBV28,-,-,CASSPLYEQYF,TGTGCCAGCAGTCCACTATACGAGCAGTACTTC
TRBJ2-3,TRBV27,TRBD2,-,CASSLNLAGHTDTQYF,TGTGCCAGCAGTTTAAATCTAGCGGGGCACACAGATACGCAGTATTTT
TRBJ2-1,TRBV13,-,-,CASSLHSDEQFF,TGTGCCAGCAGCCTGCATTCTGATGAGCAGTTCTTC
TRBJ1-2,TRBV5-6,TRBD1,once,CASSSPGQGTYGYTF,TGTGCCAGCAGCTCACCGGGACAGGGGACCTATGGCTACACCTTC
TRBJ2-7,TRBV30,-,-,CAWSGTGLYASGYEQYF,TGTGCCTGGAGTGGAACAGGGTTGTATGCCTCAGGGTACGAGCAGTACTTC
TRBJ1-2,TRBV6-6,TRBD1,-,CASSYSDRANYGYTF,TGTGCCAGCAGTTACTCGGACAGGGCTAACTATGGCTACACCTTC
TRBJ2-7,TRBV7-9,-,-,CASSLVQGLEHF,TGTGCCAGCAGCTTAGTTCAGGGTCTGGAACACTTC
TRBJ2-7,TRBV15,TRBD2,-,CATSRDRGLAGGRSYEQYF,TGTGCCACCAGCAGAGATCGGGGACTAGCGGGAGGCCGCTCCTACGAGCAGTACTTC
TRBJ2-7,TRBV7-9,TRBD1,-,CASSRDRGQCYF,TGTGCCAGCAGCAGGGACAGGGGACAGTGTTACTTC
TRBJ2-5,TRBV5-6,TRBD2,-,CASSLNGLAETQYF,TGTGCCAGCAGCTTAAACGGACTAGCCGAGACCCAGTACTTC
TRBJ2-1,TRBV5-4,-,-,CASSLESSEQFF,TGTGCCAGCAGCCTAGAGTCCAGTGAGCAGTTCTTC
TRBJ2-5,TRBV5-6,-,-,CASSLRYELHQETQYF,TGTGCCAGCAGCTTGCGTTATGAGCTACACCAAGAGACCCAGTACTTC
TRBJ1-6,TRBV6-1,-,-,CASSEPQARGIGSPLHF,TGTGCCAGCAGTGAACCACAGGCCAGGGGCATTGGATCACCCCTCCACTTT